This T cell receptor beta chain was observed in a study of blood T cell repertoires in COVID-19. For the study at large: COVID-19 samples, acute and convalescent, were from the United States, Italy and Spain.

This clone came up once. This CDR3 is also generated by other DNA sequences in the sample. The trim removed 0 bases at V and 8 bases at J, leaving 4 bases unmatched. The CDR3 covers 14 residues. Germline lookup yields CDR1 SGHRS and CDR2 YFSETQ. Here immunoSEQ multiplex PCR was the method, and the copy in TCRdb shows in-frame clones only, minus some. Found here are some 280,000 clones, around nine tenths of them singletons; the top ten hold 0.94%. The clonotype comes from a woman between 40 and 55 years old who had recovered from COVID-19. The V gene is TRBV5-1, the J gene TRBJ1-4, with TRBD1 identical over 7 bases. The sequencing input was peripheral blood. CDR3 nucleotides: TGCGCCAGCAGCTTGGCAGGGGGGAGCGAAAAACTGTTTTTT. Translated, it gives CASSLAGGSEKLFF.